This T cell receptor beta chain derives from a study of tumor-infiltrating lymphocytes in primary liver carcinoma. Study background: The study reported T1-T3 N0M0 tumors spanning 4.2 to 10 cm. Sample yields, roughly 3.65 to 7.13 million productive TCRbeta reads, were similar across the tissue types. Study-level results: A fraction of only about 7.5-24% of top clones appeared in all five tumor regions.

Joint extraction of RNA and DNA used about 17-31 mg of bulk tissue that was unsorted. Whichever tumor sample was examined, it had over 75% viable tumor cells. TCR beta cDNA was reverse-transcribed from roughly 520 ng of total RNA. The reaction used a constant-region primer and ProtoScript II reverse transcriptase. Employing slightly modified ARM-PCR, three nested multiplex PCR rounds were run, and these gave rise to the TCR beta libraries. TRBV1-TRBV30 forward and Cbeta reverse primers drove the first two roughly 10-cycle rounds. One entry per CDR3 protein results from TCRdb running MiXCR on the multiplex PCR reads. This table holds 100,000 to 150,000 distinct CDR3 sequences, 50% to 65% found once. Germline V gives CDR1 SEHNR, CDR2 FQNEAQ (reference sequence). The CDR3 has 14 amino acids. Trimming cost V 1 base and J 1 base, with 5 bases left between them. On this clonotype: Its cognate antigen is unknown.

Sample: liver tumor tissue from sampling region 1. Subset described: tumor region T1, superior pole. This clonotype was obtained from a woman in her sixties with primary liver carcinoma and hepatitis B virus infection. The chain uses TRBV7-9 and TRBJ2-1; D uncertain. CDR3 nucleotide sequence: TGTGCCAGCAGCTTAGGTCCTTCCTACAATGAGCAGTTCTTC. Residues: CASSLGPSYNEQFF.